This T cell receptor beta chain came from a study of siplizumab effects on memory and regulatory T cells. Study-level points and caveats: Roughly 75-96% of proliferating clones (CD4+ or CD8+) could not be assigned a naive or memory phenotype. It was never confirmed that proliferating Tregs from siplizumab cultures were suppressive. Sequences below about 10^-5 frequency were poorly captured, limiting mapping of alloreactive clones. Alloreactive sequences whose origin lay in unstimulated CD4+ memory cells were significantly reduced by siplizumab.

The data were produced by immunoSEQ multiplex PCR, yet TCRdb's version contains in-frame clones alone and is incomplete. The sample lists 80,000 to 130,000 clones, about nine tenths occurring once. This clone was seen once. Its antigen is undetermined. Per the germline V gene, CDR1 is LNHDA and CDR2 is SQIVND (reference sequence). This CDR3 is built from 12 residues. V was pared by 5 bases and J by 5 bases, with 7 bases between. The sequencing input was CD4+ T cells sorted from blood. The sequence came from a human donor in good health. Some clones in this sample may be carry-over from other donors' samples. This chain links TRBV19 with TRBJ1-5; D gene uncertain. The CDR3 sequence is CASSERDQPQHF. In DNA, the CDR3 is TGTGCCAGTAGTGAACGGGATCAGCCCCAGCATTTT.